These 5 T cell receptor beta chains originate from one sample sequenced in a study of blood T cell repertoires in COVID-19. Method: immunoSEQ multiplex PCR; TCRdb's copy keeps in-frame clones and lacks some. This table has 250,000 to 300,000 clones, roughly 93% appearing once. Sequencing input: PBMCs or T cells enriched from blood (not recorded which). The receptors here all came from a woman aged 40 to 50 with acute COVID-19.

This chain joins TRBV5-1 and TRBJ1-1; 8 bases line up with TRBD1. The CDR3 is made up of 14 amino acids. CDR1 is SGHRS and CDR2 is YFSETQ in the germline V gene. V shed 1 base, J shed 11 bases, and the junction held 10 bases outside the gene matches. In nucleotides, the CDR3 is TGCGCCAGCAGCTTGACTACGGACAGGGTTGGCGCTTTCTTT. Translated: CASSLTTDRVGAFF.

The chain combines TRBV27 with TRBJ1-2, with 9 bases identical to TRBD1. V gave up 7 bases and J gave up 7 bases; unmatched junction bases: 13. The V gene's germline CDR1 is MNHEY and CDR2 SMNVEV (reference sequence). The CDR3 sequence is 15 residues long. The CDR3 sequence: CASKKQGATFSGYTF. CDR3 coding DNA: TGTGCCAGCAAAAAACAGGGGGCGACTTTTAGTGGCTACACCTTC.

This rearrangement joins TRBV9 to TRBJ2-1, with 9 bases fitting TRBD2. Germline trimming cut 4 bases from V and 10 bases from J; bases unmatched to any gene: 18. This CDR3 has 17 amino acids. CDR1 is SGDLS, CDR2 YYNGEE, per germline. The CDR3 protein is CASSTRAQLAGRREQFF. CDR3 sequence (DNA): TGTGCCAGCAGCACTCGGGCACAGCTAGCGGGAAGGAGAGAGCAGTTCTTC.

The rearrangement joins TRBV25-1 to TRBJ1-4, with 7 bases that match TRBD1. With V trimmed by 6 bases and J by 8 bases, 9 bases remained unmatched. CDR3 length equals 14 residues. Germline CDR1 and CDR2: MGHDK and SYGVNS. CDR3 region: CASRRTGEGEKLFF. CDR3 in DNA: TGTGCCAGCAGGAGAACAGGGGAAGGCGAAAAACTGTTTTTT.

A few counts support this clone. The gene calls are TRBV7-2 and TRBJ1-1; 7 bases agree with TRBD1. Germline assignment: CDR1 SGHTA and CDR2 FQGNSA. This CDR3 is built from 13 residues. With 5 bases clipped from V and 3 bases from J, the junction kept 3 bases outside the gene matches. CDR3 bases: TGTGCCAGCAGCCCAGGGGGTTACACTGAAGCTTTCTTT. Its protein product is CASSPGGYTEAFF.